This T cell receptor (beta chain) originates from a study of T cell changes during pregnancy in multiple sclerosis (dated by TCRdb to the late 2010s). About the full investigation: The study examined how the T cell repertoire changed over the course of pregnancy in women with multiple sclerosis.

The CDR3 starts with the cysteine, ends with the phenylalanine, and has 14 residues. Only the CDR3 DNA stays, 42 bases, in frame from base 1. Clipping removes 3 bases from V and 9 bases from J, with 5 as the unmatched junction base count. The germline V gene encodes CDR1 SGHDT and CDR2 YYEEEE. About this clone: Its antigen remains undetermined. Base qualities are not recorded, but no much larger clone differs from it by a single base.

The method behind the library was the immunoSEQ multiplex PCR assay. Drawn from immuneACCESS, this table holds only the in-frame rearrangements with V and J called that TCRdb kept. Clones are partly lost; checked studies trace under half to an unresolved V gene and leave the rest unexplained. The sample contains about 13,000 clones, 75% to 90% of them found a single time. Clones ranked in the top ten supply 12% of the sample. The sequence links TRBV5-6 to TRBJ1-6; a stretch of 8 junction bases matches TRBD1. Here the sequenced sample was CD8+ T cells from peripheral blood mononuclear cells, taken after pregnancy. This receptor was taken from a female donor in good health, enrolled as a control in a pregnancy study. The DNA is as follows: TGTGCCAGCAGCTCGACAGGGGAGGCTTCACCCCTCCACTTT. It specifies CASSSTGEASPLHF.